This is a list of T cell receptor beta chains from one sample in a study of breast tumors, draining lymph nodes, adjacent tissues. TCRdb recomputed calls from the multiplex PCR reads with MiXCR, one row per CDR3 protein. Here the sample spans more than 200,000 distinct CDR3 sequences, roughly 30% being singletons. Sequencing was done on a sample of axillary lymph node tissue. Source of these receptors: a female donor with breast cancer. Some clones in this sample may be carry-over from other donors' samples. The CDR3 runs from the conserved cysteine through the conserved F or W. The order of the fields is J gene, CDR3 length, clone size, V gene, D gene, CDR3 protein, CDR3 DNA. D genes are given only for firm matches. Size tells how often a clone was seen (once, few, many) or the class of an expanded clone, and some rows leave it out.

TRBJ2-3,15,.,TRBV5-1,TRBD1,CASSRQGDDTDTQYF,TGCGCCAGCAGCCGACAGGGGGATGACACAGATACGCAGTATTTT
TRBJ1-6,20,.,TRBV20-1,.,CSARGFGLYPMNSYNSPLHF,TGCAGTGCTAGAGGATTTGGACTGTACCCTATGAACTCCTATAATTCACCCCTCCACTTT
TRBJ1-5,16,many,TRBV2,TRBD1,CASSLGQGASNQPQHF,TGTGCCAGCAGTTTGGGACAGGGGGCAAGCAATCAGCCCCAGCATTTT
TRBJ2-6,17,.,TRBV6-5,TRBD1,CASGDRGPRSGANVLTF,TGTGCCAGCGGGGACAGGGGCCCTCGCTCTGGGGCCAACGTCCTGACTTTC
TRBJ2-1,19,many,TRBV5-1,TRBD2,CASRKVDTSGRVLWDEQFF,TGCGCCAGCAGGAAGGTGGATACTAGCGGGAGGGTTCTTTGGGATGAGCAGTTCTTC
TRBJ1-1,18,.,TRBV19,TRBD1,CASTLRGQGARMNTEAFF,TGTGCCAGTACCCTAAGAGGACAGGGGGCAAGGATGAACACTGAAGCTTTCTTT
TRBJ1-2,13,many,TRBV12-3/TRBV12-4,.,CASSLVGNYGYTF,TGTGCCAGCAGTTTAGTCGGAAACTATGGCTACACCTTC
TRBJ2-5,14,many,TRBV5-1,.,CASSFSRAMETQYF,TGCGCCAGCAGCTTTAGCAGGGCCATGGAGACCCAGTACTTC
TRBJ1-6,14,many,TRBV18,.,CASSPRDGDSPLHF,TGTGCCAGCTCACCCCGGGACGGAGATTCACCCCTCCACTTT
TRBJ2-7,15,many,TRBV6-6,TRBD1,CASSSSGTGSYEQYF,TGTGCCAGCAGTTCATCCGGGACAGGGTCCTACGAGCAGTACTTC
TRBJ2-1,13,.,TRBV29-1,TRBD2,CSGWASGNDEQFF,TGCAGCGGCTGGGCTAGCGGGAACGATGAGCAGTTCTTC
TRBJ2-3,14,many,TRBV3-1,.,CASSWDLASDTQYF,TGTGCCAGCAGTTGGGACCTAGCTTCGGATACGCAGTATTTT
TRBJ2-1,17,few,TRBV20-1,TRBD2,CSARGQGRETSYNEQFF,TGCAGTGCTAGGGGGCAAGGGCGGGAGACCTCCTACAATGAGCAGTTCTTC
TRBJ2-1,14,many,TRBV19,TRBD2,CASSTKTSGPPQFF,TGTGCCAGTAGTACTAAGACTAGCGGGCCTCCGCAGTTCTTC